The source of this T cell receptor (beta chain) is a study of patients and donors after allogeneic stem cell transplantation. This clonotype was seen ten or more times. The CDR3 runs 13 residues. CDR1 and CDR2 from the germline V gene are SQVTM and ANQGSEA. The germline V and J ends were trimmed by 3 bases and 1 base, with 9 bases remaining between them. Each CDR3 protein gets one entry after TCRdb re-called the RT-PCR reads with MiXCR. This table holds around 150,000 distinct CDR3 sequences, about 29% found once. The V gene is TRBV29-1, the J gene TRBJ1-1; D unresolved. The specimen sequenced was blood, either unsorted or a sorted T cell fraction (not recorded which). This receptor was obtained from a human donor who was either an allogeneic HSCT recipient or a stem cell or donor lymphocyte infusion donor (not recorded which). It is not recorded whose cells these are; they may come from a transplant donor. The CDR3 spells CSVDTDTNTEAFF. Written as DNA, the CDR3 is TGCAGCGTTGACACGGATACGAACACTGAAGCTTTCTTT.